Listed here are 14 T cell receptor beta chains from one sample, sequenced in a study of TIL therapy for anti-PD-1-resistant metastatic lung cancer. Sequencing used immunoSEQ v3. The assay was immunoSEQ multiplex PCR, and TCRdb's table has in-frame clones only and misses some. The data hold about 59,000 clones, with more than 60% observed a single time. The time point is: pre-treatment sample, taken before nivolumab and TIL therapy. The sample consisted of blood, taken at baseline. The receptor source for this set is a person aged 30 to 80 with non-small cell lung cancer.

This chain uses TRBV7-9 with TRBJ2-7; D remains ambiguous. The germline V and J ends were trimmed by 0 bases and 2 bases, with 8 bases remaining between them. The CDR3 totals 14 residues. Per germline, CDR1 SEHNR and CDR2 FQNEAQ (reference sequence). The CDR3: CASSLAGLAYEQYF. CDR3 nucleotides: TGTGCCAGCAGCTTAGCGGGCCTGGCCTACGAGCAGTACTTC.

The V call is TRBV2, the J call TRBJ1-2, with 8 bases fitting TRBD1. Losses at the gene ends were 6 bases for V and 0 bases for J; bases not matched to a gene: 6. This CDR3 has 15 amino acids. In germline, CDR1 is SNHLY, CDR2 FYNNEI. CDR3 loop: CASSGEQGANYGYTF. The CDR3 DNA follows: TGTGCCAGCAGCGGGGAACAGGGGGCTAACTATGGCTACACCTTC. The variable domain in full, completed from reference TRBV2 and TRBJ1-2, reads EPEVTQTPSHQVTQMGQEVILRCVPISNHLYFYWYRQILGQKVEFLVSFYNNEISEKSEIFDDQFSVERPDGSNFTLKIRSTKLEDSAMYFCASSGEQGANYGYTFGSGTRLTVV.

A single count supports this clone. CDR3 amino acids: CASSYTGEGYEQYF. The CDR3 coding sequence is TGTGCCAGCAGTTACACAGGGGAAGGCTACGAGCAGTACTTC. The chain combines TRBV6-5 with TRBJ2-7, with 7 bases matching TRBD1. Trimming took 2 bases from V and 3 from J; bases not matched to a gene: 4. CDR1 is MNHEY, CDR2 SVGAGI, per germline. The CDR3 is 14 residues long.

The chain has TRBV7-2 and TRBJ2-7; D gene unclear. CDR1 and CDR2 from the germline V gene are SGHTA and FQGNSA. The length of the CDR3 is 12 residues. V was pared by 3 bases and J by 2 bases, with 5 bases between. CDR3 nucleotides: TGTGCCAGCAGCTTCCATCCCTACGAGCAGTACTTC. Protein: CASSFHPYEQYF. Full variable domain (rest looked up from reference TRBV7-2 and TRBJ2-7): GAGVSQSPSNKVTEKGKDVELRCDPISGHTALYWYRQSLGQGLEFLIYFQGNSAPDKSGLPSDRFSAERTGGSVSTLTIQRTQQEDSAVYLCASSFHPYEQYFGPGTRLTVT.

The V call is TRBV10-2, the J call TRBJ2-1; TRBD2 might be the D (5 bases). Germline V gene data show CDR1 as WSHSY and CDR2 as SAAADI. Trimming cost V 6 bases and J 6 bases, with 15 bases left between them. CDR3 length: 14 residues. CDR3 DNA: TGCGCCAGCAGGGTAGCGTTGCTCGCCAATGAGCAGTTCTTC. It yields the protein CASRVALLANEQFF.

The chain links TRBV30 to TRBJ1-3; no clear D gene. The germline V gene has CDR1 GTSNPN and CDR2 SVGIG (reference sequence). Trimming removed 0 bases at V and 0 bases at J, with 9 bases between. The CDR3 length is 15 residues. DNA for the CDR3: TGTGCCTGGAGTGTAAGTCAGCACTCTGGAAACACCATATATTTT. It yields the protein CAWSVSQHSGNTIYF.

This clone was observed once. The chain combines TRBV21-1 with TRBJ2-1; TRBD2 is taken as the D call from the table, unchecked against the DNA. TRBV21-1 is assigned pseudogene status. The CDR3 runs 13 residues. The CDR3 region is CASSKRGSGEQFF. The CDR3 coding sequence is TGTGCCAGCAGCAAGCGTGGGAGCGGAGAGCAGTTCTTC.

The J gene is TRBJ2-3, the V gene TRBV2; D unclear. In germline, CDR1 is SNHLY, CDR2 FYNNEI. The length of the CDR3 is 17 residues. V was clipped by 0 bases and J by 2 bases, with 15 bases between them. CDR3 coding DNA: TGTGCCAGCAGTGAAGCGTTCACAAGCGTTAACACAGATACGCAGTATTTT. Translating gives CASSEAFTSVNTDTQYF.

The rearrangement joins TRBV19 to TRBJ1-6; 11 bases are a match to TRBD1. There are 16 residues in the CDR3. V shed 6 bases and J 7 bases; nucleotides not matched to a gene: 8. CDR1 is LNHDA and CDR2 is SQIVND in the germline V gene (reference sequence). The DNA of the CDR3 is TGTGCCAGTAGGCCCGGGACAGGGGGATGGAATTCACCCCTCCACTTT. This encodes CASRPGTGGWNSPLHF.

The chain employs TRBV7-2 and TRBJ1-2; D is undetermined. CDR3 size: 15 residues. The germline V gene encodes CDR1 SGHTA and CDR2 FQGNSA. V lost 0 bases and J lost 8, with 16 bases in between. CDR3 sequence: CASSLARGMISGYTF. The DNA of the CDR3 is TGTGCCAGCAGCTTAGCGCGGGGAATGATCAGCGGCTACACCTTC.

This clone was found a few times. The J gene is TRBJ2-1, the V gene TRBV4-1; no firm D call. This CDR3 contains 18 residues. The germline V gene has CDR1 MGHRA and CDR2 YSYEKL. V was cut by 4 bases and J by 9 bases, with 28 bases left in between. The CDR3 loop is CASSPRTWSKGGYGEQFF. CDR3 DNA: TGCGCCAGCAGCCCACGGACGTGGTCCAAAGGCGGTTATGGTGAGCAGTTCTTC.

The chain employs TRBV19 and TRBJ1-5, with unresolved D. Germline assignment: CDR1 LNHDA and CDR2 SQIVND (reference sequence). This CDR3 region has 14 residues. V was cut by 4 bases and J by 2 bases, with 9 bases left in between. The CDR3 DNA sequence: TGTGCCAGTAGTAGTTCTAGGGGCAATCAGCCCCAGCATTTT. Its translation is CASSSSRGNQPQHF.

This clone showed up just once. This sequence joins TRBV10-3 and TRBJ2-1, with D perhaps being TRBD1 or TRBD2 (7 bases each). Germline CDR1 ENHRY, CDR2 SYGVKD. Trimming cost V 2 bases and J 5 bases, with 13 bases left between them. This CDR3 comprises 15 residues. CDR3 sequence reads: CAISESQGGDNEQFF. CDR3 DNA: TGTGCCATCAGTGAGAGCCAGGGGGGGGACAATGAGCAGTTCTTC.

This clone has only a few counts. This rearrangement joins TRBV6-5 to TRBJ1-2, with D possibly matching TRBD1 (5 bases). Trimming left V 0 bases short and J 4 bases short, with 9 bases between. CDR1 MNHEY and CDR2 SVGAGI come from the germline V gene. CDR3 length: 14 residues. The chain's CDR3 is CASSYSGAGYGYTF. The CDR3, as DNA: TGTGCCAGCAGTTACTCAGGGGCCGGCTATGGCTACACCTTC.